This entry concerns a single T cell receptor (beta chain). Authors' processing steps: Cell counts per sample came from amplifying reference gene primers. Assay used: immunoSEQ multiplex PCR; TCRdb lists only in-frame clones, some missing. V, J and clone size are taken as reported in that table, and D and trimming were inferred from the DNA itself. This table has fewer than 200,000 clones, 80% to 90% appearing once. This sample was taken from a study of blood T cell repertoires in COVID-19. At the level of the study: The United States, Italy and Spain provided the acute and convalescent COVID-19 samples.

The V and J ends lost 2 bases and 8 bases respectively, with 13 bases between them. In germline, CDR1 is KGHSH, CDR2 LQKENI. CDR3 length equals 14 residues. The participants were between roughly 18 and 100 years old and came from some 25 US areas. The study counted Cohort 3 donors as recovered given two negative PCRs, clearance, or symptom resolution. This receptor was identified in a young woman who had recovered from COVID-19. Sequencing was carried out using PBMCs or T cells enriched from blood (not recorded which). This chain links TRBV18 with TRBJ2-1; D is uncertain. The CDR3 coding sequence is TGTGCCAGCTCACCATTTGCGTCGAGCGATGAGCAGTTCTTC. Translated: CASSPFASSDEQFF.